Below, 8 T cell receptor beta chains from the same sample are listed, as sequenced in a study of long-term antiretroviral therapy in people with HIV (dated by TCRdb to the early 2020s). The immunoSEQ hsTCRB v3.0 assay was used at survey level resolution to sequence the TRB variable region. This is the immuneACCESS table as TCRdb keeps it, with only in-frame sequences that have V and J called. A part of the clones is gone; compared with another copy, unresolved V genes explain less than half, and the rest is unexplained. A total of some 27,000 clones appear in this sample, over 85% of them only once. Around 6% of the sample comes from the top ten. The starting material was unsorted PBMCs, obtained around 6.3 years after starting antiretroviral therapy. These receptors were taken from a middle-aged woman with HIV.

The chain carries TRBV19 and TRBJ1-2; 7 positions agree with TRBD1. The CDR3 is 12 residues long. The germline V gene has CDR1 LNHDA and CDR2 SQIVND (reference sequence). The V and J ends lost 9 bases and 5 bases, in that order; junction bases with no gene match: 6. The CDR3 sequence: CASNDREYGYTF. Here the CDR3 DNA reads TGTGCCAGCAACGACAGGGAGTATGGCTACACCTTC.

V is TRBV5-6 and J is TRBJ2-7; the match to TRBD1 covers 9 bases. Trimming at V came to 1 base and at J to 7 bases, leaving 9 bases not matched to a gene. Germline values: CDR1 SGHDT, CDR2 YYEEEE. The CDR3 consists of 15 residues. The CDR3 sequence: CASSLWDRDFGEQYF. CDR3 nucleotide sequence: TGTGCCAGCAGCTTGTGGGACAGGGACTTCGGGGAGCAGTACTTC.

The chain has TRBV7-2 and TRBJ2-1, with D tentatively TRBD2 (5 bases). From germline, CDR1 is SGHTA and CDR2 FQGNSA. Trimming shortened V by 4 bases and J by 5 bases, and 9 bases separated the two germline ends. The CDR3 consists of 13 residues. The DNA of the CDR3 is TGTGCCAGCAGCTCGGCCGGGGACAATGAGCAGTTCTTC. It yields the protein CASSSAGDNEQFF. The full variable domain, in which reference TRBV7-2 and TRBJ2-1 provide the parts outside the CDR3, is GAGVSQSPSNKVTEKGKDVELRCDPISGHTALYWYRQSLGQGLEFLIYFQGNSAPDKSGLPSDRFSAERTGGSVSTLTIQRTQQEDSAVYLCASSSAGDNEQFFGPGTRLTVL.

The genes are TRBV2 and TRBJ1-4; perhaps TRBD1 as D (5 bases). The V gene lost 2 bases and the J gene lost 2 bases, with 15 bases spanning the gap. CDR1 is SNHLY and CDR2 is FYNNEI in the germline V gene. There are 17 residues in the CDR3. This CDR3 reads CASSEFIGARTNEKLFF. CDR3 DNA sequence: TGTGCCAGCAGTGAATTTATTGGGGCTCGGACTAATGAAAAACTGTTTTTT.

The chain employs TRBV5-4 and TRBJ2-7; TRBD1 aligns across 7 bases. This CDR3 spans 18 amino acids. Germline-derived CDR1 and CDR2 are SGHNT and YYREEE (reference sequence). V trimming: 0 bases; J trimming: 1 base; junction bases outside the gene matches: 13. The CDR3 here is CASSLAGGQRRFSYEQYF. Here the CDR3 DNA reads TGTGCCAGCAGCTTGGCTGGGGGACAGCGCCGTTTTTCCTACGAGCAGTACTTC. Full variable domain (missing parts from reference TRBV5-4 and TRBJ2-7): ETGVTQSPTHLIKTRGQQVTLRCSSQSGHNTVSWYQQALGQGPQFIFQYYREEENGRGNFPPRFSGLQFPNYSSELNVNALELDDSALYLCASSLAGGQRRFSYEQYFGPGTRLTVT.

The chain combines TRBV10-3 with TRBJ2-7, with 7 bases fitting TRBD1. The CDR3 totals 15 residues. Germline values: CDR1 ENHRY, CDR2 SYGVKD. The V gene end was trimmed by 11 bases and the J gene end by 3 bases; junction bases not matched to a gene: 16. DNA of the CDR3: TGTGCCTCCACGGTCCGGGACAGAAACGACTACGAGCAGTACTTC. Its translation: CASTVRDRNDYEQYF.

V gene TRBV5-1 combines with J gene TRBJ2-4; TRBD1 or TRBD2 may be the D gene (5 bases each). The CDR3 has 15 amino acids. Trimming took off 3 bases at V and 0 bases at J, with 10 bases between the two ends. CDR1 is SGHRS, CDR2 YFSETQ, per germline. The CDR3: CASSWGTTAKNIQYF. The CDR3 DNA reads TGCGCCAGCAGCTGGGGGACCACAGCCAAAAACATTCAGTACTTC.

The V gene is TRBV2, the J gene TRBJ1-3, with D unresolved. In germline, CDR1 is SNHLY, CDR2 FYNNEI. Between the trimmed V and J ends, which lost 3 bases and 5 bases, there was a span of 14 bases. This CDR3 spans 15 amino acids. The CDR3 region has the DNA TGTGCCAGCAGTGAGTCAGGTCCAGACCGAAACACCATATATTTT. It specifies CASSESGPDRNTIYF.